The 29 T cell receptor beta chains given below trace back to one sample, sequenced in a study of blood T cell repertoires in COVID-19. Using immunoSEQ multiplex PCR, the repertoire was profiled, and TCRdb retains in-frame clones only, with some absent. The table lists about 63,000 clones, around 90% of them singletons. The sample consisted of peripheral blood. These receptors all come from a human donor in a cohort sampled during active COVID-19.

The genes are TRBV7-6 and TRBJ1-5; the D gene is possibly TRBD1 (6 bases). V was clipped by 5 bases and J by 3 bases, with 20 bases between them. CDR1 and CDR2 from the germline V gene are SGHVS and FNYEAQ. This CDR3 contains 17 residues. The CDR3, as DNA: TGTGCCAGCAGCCCGCGCCCCGGGGGGGGGCTCAATCAGCCCCAGCATTTT. Translation gives CASSPRPGGGLNQPQHF.

The rearrangement links TRBV18 to TRBJ1-1, with 9 bases aligning to TRBD1. Germline CDR1 reads KGHSH; CDR2 reads LQKENI. The ends lost 3 bases at V and 6 bases at J; junction bases unmatched: 2. The CDR3 is 13 residues long. CDR3 coding DNA: TGTGCCAGCTCACCGACAGGGGGGCCTGAAGCTTTCTTT. Translation gives CASSPTGGPEAFF.

The chain employs TRBV11-2 and TRBJ2-7, with D possibly being TRBD1 (6 bases). CDR1 and CDR2 from the germline V gene are SGHAT and FQNNGV. The CDR3 spans 13 residues. The V and J ends lost 5 bases and 2 bases respectively, with 10 bases between them. The chain's CDR3 is CASSRRQAYEQYF. The CDR3 DNA reads TGTGCCAGCAGCCGGCGACAGGCCTACGAGCAGTACTTC. Full variable domain (missing parts from reference TRBV11-2 and TRBJ2-7): EAGVAQSPRYKIIEKRQSVAFWCNPISGHATLYWYQQILGQGPKLLIQFQNNGVVDDSQLPKDRFSAERLKGVDSTLKIQPAKLEDSAVYLCASSRRQAYEQYFGPGTRLTVT.

CDR3 sequence reads: CASSLGGATYEQYF. In DNA form, the CDR3 reads TGTGCCAGCAGCTTAGGAGGAGCTACCTACGAGCAGTACTTC. This rearrangement joins TRBV7-9 to TRBJ2-7, with no clear D. The CDR3 spans 14 residues. The germline V gene has CDR1 SEHNR and CDR2 FQNEAQ (reference sequence). Between the trimmed V and J ends, which lost 1 base and 2 bases, there was a span of 9 bases.

This rearrangement joins TRBV5-1 to TRBJ2-2; 7 bases fit TRBD1. V trimming: 5 bases; J trimming: 7 bases; junction bases outside the gene matches: 5. The CDR3 consists of 13 residues. Germline V gene sequence: CDR1 SGHRS, CDR2 YFSETQ. This CDR3 is CASSSGGFGELFF. In DNA, the CDR3 is TGCGCCAGCAGTTCAGGGGGATTCGGGGAGCTGTTTTTT.

V usage is TRBV7-9 and J usage is TRBJ1-4; the match to TRBD1 covers 7 bases. Germline values: CDR1 SEHNR, CDR2 FQNEAQ (reference sequence). CDR3 length equals 13 residues. The trim removed 5 bases at V and 10 bases at J, leaving 7 bases unmatched. The CDR3 region has the DNA TGTGCCAGCAGCCAACAGAACAGGGGAAAACTGTTTTTT. Protein product: CASSQQNRGKLFF.

The V and J genes are TRBV5-1 and TRBJ2-5, with 8 bases matching TRBD2. V was pared by 4 bases and J by 2 bases, with 7 bases of the junction left unmatched. CDR3 length: 15 amino acids. Germline lookup yields CDR1 SGHRS and CDR2 YFSETQ. CDR3 amino acids: CASSQAGERQETQYF. The DNA for the CDR3 is TGCGCCAGCAGCCAAGCGGGAGAGAGGCAAGAGACCCAGTACTTC. The entire variable domain, with the rest obtained from reference TRBV5-1 and TRBJ2-5, is as follows: KAGVTQTPRYLIKTRGQQVTLSCSPISGHRSVSWYQQTPGQGLQFLFEYFSETQRNKGNFPGRFSGRQFSNSRSEMNVSTLELGDSALYLCASSQAGERQETQYFGPGTRLLVL.

V and J are TRBV7-2 and TRBJ2-3; D perhaps matches TRBD2 (6 bases). From germline, CDR1 is SGHTA and CDR2 FQGNSA. V was pared by 5 bases and J by 5 bases, with 23 bases between. The CDR3 covers 17 residues. CDR3 sequence (DNA): TGTGCCAGCAGCCTCGGGAGTGGGAGGACACTCGAAGATACGCAGTATTTT. Encoded protein: CASSLGSGRTLEDTQYF.

This sequence joins TRBV10-3 and TRBJ2-7; 10 bases map to TRBD2. Trimming removed 7 bases from V and 3 bases from J; junction bases left unmatched: 9. Looked up from germline, CDR1 is ENHRY and CDR2 is SYGVKD. The CDR3 totals 15 residues. In nucleotides, the CDR3 is TGTGCCATCATAACTAGCGGGACGACTTGCTACGAGCAGTACTTC. Translation gives CAIITSGTTCYEQYF.

V and J are TRBV6-5 and TRBJ1-4; a possible D gene is TRBD1 (5 bases). Trimming pared 6 bases from V and 8 bases from J, leaving 16 bases between. Germline CDR1 is MNHEY and CDR2 is SVGAGI. CDR3 size: 14 residues. CDR3 nucleotides: TGTGCCAGCAGCCCCGGGACTTGGGAGGAAAAACTGTTTTTT. Translating gives CASSPGTWEEKLFF.

This sequence joins TRBV11-2 and TRBJ2-7, with TRBD1 identical over 11 bases. V was pared by 0 bases and J by 6 bases, with 1 base of the junction left unmatched. Germline CDR1 SGHAT, CDR2 FQNNGV. This CDR3 region has 14 residues. The CDR3 sequence is CASSLEGQGGEQYF. CDR3 bases: TGTGCCAGCAGCTTAGAGGGACAGGGGGGCGAGCAGTACTTC.

This clone was counted between two and nine times. The chain carries TRBV25-1 and TRBJ1-3; no clear D. V was pared by 3 bases and J by 0 bases, with 6 bases between. Germline-derived CDR1 and CDR2 are MGHDK and SYGVNS. The CDR3 totals 14 residues. CDR3 coding DNA: TGTGCCAGCAGTGACCTGAGCTCTGGAAACACCATATATTTT. It encodes CASSDLSSGNTIYF.

The rearrangement joins TRBV14 to TRBJ2-1, with D tentatively TRBD2 (6 bases). The CDR3 extends over 14 amino acids. Germline CDR1 is SGHDN and CDR2 is FVKESK. Trimming cost V 4 bases and J 3 bases, with 10 bases left between them. CDR3 DNA: TGTGCCAGCAGCCCCCGCGGGATCTACAATGAGCAGTTCTTC. Its translation is CASSPRGIYNEQFF.

The chain has TRBV5-1 and TRBJ2-1; TRBD1 matches at 8 bases. This CDR3 has 15 residues. Looked up from germline, CDR1 is SGHRS and CDR2 is YFSETQ. Trimming removed 2 bases from V and 4 bases from J; junction bases left unmatched: 5. CDR3 DNA: TGCGCCAGCAGCTTCGGGACAGGTTCTTACAATGAGCAGTTCTTC. This sequence encodes CASSFGTGSYNEQFF.

This sequence joins TRBV7-9 and TRBJ1-2; TRBD1 might be the D (5 bases). This CDR3 contains 14 residues. V shed 5 bases and J shed 0 bases, with 10 bases lying between them. CDR1 is SEHNR and CDR2 is FQNEAQ in the germline V gene (reference sequence). CDR3 nucleotides: TGTGCCAGCAGCAAGACAGAAGCTAACTATGGCTACACCTTC. Translation gives CASSKTEANYGYTF.

The chain uses TRBV7-3 and TRBJ1-2; 8 bases align to TRBD1. Germline V lookup: CDR1 SGHTA, CDR2 FQGTGA. After removal of 5 bases from V and 7 bases from J, the junction contained 6 bases not matched to a gene. The CDR3 has 13 amino acids. The CDR3 DNA sequence: TGTGCCAGCAGCCCGGGACAGGACCGTGGCTACACCTTC. Its protein product is CASSPGQDRGYTF.

This clone was seen only a few times. Distinct nucleotide sequences in the sample also encode this CDR3. This sequence joins TRBV4-2 and TRBJ2-7; TRBD2 aligns across 8 bases. In germline, CDR1 is LGHNA, CDR2 YNFKEQ. V trimming: 1 base; J trimming: 0 bases; junction bases outside the gene matches: 8. This CDR3 contains 17 residues. CDR3 in DNA: TGTGCCAGCAGCCAAGGACCATTGAGCGGGAGCTCCTACGAGCAGTACTTC. It encodes CASSQGPLSGSSYEQYF.

The rearrangement links TRBV18 to TRBJ2-2, with no clear D. The CDR3 spans 15 residues. V lost 1 base, J lost 1 base, and 7 bases lay in between. The germline V gene has CDR1 KGHSH and CDR2 LQKENI. Here the CDR3 DNA reads TGTGCCAGCTCACCACGATCGGGGAACACCGGGGAGCTGTTTTTT. Translated: CASSPRSGNTGELFF.

This chain links TRBV3-1 (or the pseudogene TRBV3-2) with TRBJ2-1; the match to TRBD1 covers 7 bases. This CDR3 is 17 amino acids long. Germline V gene lookup returns CDR1 LGHDT and CDR2 YNNKEL (reference sequence). V trimming: 2 bases; J trimming: 5 bases; junction bases outside the gene matches: 12. The CDR3 DNA reads as TGTGCCAGCAGCCAATTTATATCAGGGACAGTCCACAATGAGCAGTTCTTC. It codes for CASSQFISGTVHNEQFF.

The gene calls are TRBV7-6 and TRBJ1-6, with a tentative D call TRBD1 (6 bases). The V gene's germline CDR1 is SGHVS and CDR2 FNYEAQ. V lost 5 bases to trimming and J lost 4 bases, with 9 bases between them. The CDR3 is 14 amino acids. CDR3 bases: TGTGCCAGCAGCCGCGGACAGTATAATTCACCCCTCCACTTT. Encoded protein: CASSRGQYNSPLHF.

This clone was seen only a few times. The chain couples TRBV6-6 to TRBJ2-1, with 12 bases matching TRBD2. This CDR3 contains 15 residues. Germline CDR1 MNHNY, CDR2 SVGAGI (reference sequence). The trim removed 6 bases at V and 4 bases at J, leaving 4 bases unmatched. CDR3 in amino acids: CASRATSGGYNEQFF. The CDR3 region has the DNA TGTGCCAGCAGAGCGACTAGCGGGGGATACAATGAGCAGTTCTTC.

The V and J genes are TRBV29-1 and TRBJ1-3; no firm D call. Trimming cost V 0 bases and J 0 bases, with 6 bases left between them. Germline V gene sequence: CDR1 SQVTM, CDR2 ANQGSEA. This CDR3 contains 14 residues. The CDR3 here is CSVEEESSGNTIYF. As DNA, the CDR3 is TGCAGCGTTGAAGAGGAGAGCTCTGGAAACACCATATATTTT.

The rearrangement links TRBV7-2 to TRBJ1-4; TRBD1 matches at 7 bases. This CDR3 contains 15 residues. The germline V gene encodes CDR1 SGHTA and CDR2 FQGNSA. Losses at the gene ends were 5 bases for V and 0 bases for J; bases not matched to a gene: 3. The DNA for the CDR3 is TGTGCCAGCAGCCGCCAGGGGGCAACTAATGAAAAACTGTTTTTT. Translation: CASSRQGATNEKLFF.

The gene calls are TRBV4-1 and TRBJ2-7; D perhaps matches TRBD1 (7 bases). V lost 3 bases to trimming and J lost 3 bases, with 12 bases between them. Germline-derived CDR1 and CDR2 are MGHRA and YSYEKL. The length of the CDR3 is 14 residues. The CDR3 nucleotides read TGCGCCAGCAGCCAGGGGGGACAGAACTACGAGCAGTACTTC. Translation gives CASSQGGQNYEQYF.

J is TRBJ2-5 and V is TRBV29-1; no reliable D call. The V and J ends lost 4 bases and 5 bases respectively, with 5 bases between them. The CDR3 covers 10 residues. Germline CDR1 is SQVTM and CDR2 is ANQGSEA. The CDR3 DNA reads as TGCAGCGTTGTACGGGAGACCCAGTACTTC. This sequence encodes CSVVRETQYF.

The V call is TRBV5-8, the J call TRBJ2-3; the D gene is possibly TRBD2 (7 bases). In germline, CDR1 is SGHTS, CDR2 YDEGEE. V was pared by 4 bases and J by 0 bases, with 18 bases between. The CDR3 spans 17 residues. The CDR3 sequence is CASSALVGGLSTDTQYF. CDR3 coding DNA: TGTGCCAGCAGCGCATTGGTCGGGGGGCTCAGCACAGATACGCAGTATTTT.

The chain joins TRBV7-2 to TRBJ2-7, with a tentative D call TRBD1 (8 bases). Germline CDR1 and CDR2: SGHTA and FQGNSA. Trimming stripped 6 bases from V and 3 bases from J, with 15 bases between. The CDR3 has 14 residues. The CDR3 spells CASSSQGGLYEQYF. The CDR3 nucleotides read TGTGCCAGCAGTTCACAGGGGGGGCTCTACGAGCAGTACTTC.

The chain recombines TRBV6-5 with TRBJ1-2; TRBD1 aligns across 7 bases. Germline V gene data show CDR1 as MNHEY and CDR2 as SVGAGI. The V segment lost 6 bases and the J segment 3 bases; nucleotides outside the gene matches: 7. This CDR3 comprises 14 residues. In DNA, the CDR3 is TGTGCCAGCAGGACAGGGACGTCGGACTATGGCTACACCTTC. Protein: CASRTGTSDYGYTF.

The gene calls are TRBV3-1 (or the pseudogene TRBV3-2) and TRBJ2-7; 10 bases fit TRBD2. Germline CDR1 LGHDT, CDR2 YNNKEL (reference sequence). The length of the CDR3 is 17 residues. The ends lost 0 bases at V and 4 bases at J; junction bases unmatched: 9. In nucleotides, the CDR3 is TGTGCCAGCAGCCAAGATTTTTTGGGACTAGCGTTATACGAGCAGTACTTC. Protein: CASSQDFLGLALYEQYF.